This is a list of T cell receptor beta chains from one sample in a study of shared clonotypes between healthy human individuals. Produced via immunoSEQ multiplex PCR; TCRdb's table is partial and in-frame only. The table shows some 2 million clones, with approximately 95% occurring only once. The sequencing sample was made of naive CD8+ T cells sorted from blood. The receptor set was obtained from a man aged 18 to 29 in good health. Each CDR3 is given with its conserved first and last residue. Each record gives: clone size, V gene, D gene, J gene, CDR3 DNA, CDR3 protein. D genes are given only for firm matches. Size is stated for part of the rows, as once, few or many counts, or as a class when the clone is expanded.

>.|TRBV15|TRBD1|TRBJ2-7
TGTGCCACCAGCAGGTTGGACAGGGGTACCAACGAGCAGTACTTC
CATSRLDRGTNEQYF
>.|TRBV28|.|TRBJ1-3
TGTGCCAGCAGTTTATTAGCAGGTAGAGGAAACACCATATATTTT
CASSLLAGRGNTIYF
>.|TRBV29-1|TRBD2|TRBJ2-3
TGCAGCGCCCGGGGAGGGTCTACAGATACGCAGTATTTT
CSARGGSTDTQYF
>.|TRBV11-2|TRBD2|TRBJ2-7
TGTGCCAGCAGCCGGGAGGCGGGAGGATACTACGAGCAGTACTTC
CASSREAGGYYEQYF
>.|TRBV5-6|.|TRBJ2-1
TGTGCCAGCAGCCCCGGGAGCTCCTACAATGAGCAGTTCTTC
CASSPGSSYNEQFF
>.|TRBV6-1|.|TRBJ2-7
TGTGCCAGCAGTGACGGGGGGCAACCCTACGAGCAGTACTTC
CASSDGGQPYEQYF
>.|TRBV9|.|TRBJ2-3
TGTGCCAGCACCGAGGGGGACGAATCCTGGGATACGCAGTATTTT
CASTEGDESWDTQYF
>once|TRBV7-3|.|TRBJ1-5
TGTGCCAGCAGCCTCGCCAGGGGCGGCAATCAGCCCCAGCATTTT
CASSLARGGNQPQHF
>once|TRBV6-1|TRBD2|TRBJ2-1
TGTGCCACCTTAGCGGGAGGGCCTTACAATGAGCAGTTCTTC
CATLAGGPYNEQFF
>.|TRBV4-3|TRBD1|TRBJ1-5
TGCGCCAGCAGCCAGGGAACAGGGGTGGCGGATCAGCCCCAGCATTTT
CASSQGTGVADQPQHF
>.|TRBV11-2|.|TRBJ1-6
TGTGCCAGCAGCTTAGTGGCAGGGAGCTCCTATAATTCACCCCTCCACTTT
CASSLVAGSSYNSPLHF
>.|TRBV5-1|TRBD2|TRBJ2-7
TGCGCCAGCAGAAGCGGGGTCTCCTACGAGCAGTACTTC
CASRSGVSYEQYF
>.|TRBV28|TRBD2|TRBJ2-3
TGTGCCAGCAGTTTGGCAGCTAGCGGGGGATTCGGAGATACGCAGTATTTT
CASSLAASGGFGDTQYF
>few|TRBV30|.|TRBJ1-1
TGTGCCTGGACAAGGAACACTGAAGCTTTCTTT
CAWTRNTEAFF
>.|TRBV6-1|.|TRBJ1-1
TGTGCCAGCAGTGAAAAGGAGCGCCACCTAATGAACACTGAAGCTTTCTTT
CASSEKERHLMNTEAFF
>.|TRBV7-2|TRBD1|TRBJ2-7
TGTGCCAGCAGCGAGGGGGCGCGTTACGAGCAGTACTTC
CASSEGARYEQYF
>.|TRBV6-5|.|TRBJ1-1
TGTGCCAGCAGTTACCTTAGGGGAGGCACTGAAGCTTTCTTT
CASSYLRGGTEAFF
>.|TRBV5-1|.|TRBJ1-4
TGCGCCAGCAGCCGTGATGGGGGGAATGAAAAACTGTTTTTT
CASSRDGGNEKLFF
>.|TRBV28|.|TRBJ2-7
TGTGCCAGCAGTTTAAGGCCAGTTAAACCACTCTACGAGCAGTACTTC
CASSLRPVKPLYEQYF
>.|TRBV28|.|TRBJ1-2
TGTGCCAGCAGTTTCGCTGGTTGGGAGGCCTATGGCTACACCTTC
CASSFAGWEAYGYTF
>.|TRBV9|TRBD2|TRBJ2-1
TGTGCCAGCAGCGTAACCCTAGCGGGGCCCTACAATGAGCAGTTCTTC
CASSVTLAGPYNEQFF
>.|TRBV5-6|TRBD2|TRBJ2-3
TGTGCCAGCAGCTGGGCGGGGGGAGATACGCAGTATTTT
CASSWAGGDTQYF
>.|TRBV19|.|TRBJ2-7
TGTGCCAGTAGTAGTGGGCTAGCGCACTACGAGCAGTACTTC
CASSSGLAHYEQYF
>.|TRBV11-2|.|TRBJ2-2
TGTGCCAGCAGCTTCCAGGTCACCGGGGAGCTGTTTTTT
CASSFQVTGELFF
>.|TRBV29-1|.|TRBJ2-7
TGCAGCGTCCCCGAAGGGGTGGAGCAGTACTTC
CSVPEGVEQYF
>.|TRBV2|.|TRBJ1-2
TGTGCCAGCAGTGGAGGTGCAGCAACTAACTATGGCTACACCTTC
CASSGGAATNYGYTF
>.|TRBV13|TRBD1|TRBJ2-1
TGTGCCAGCAGCTGGACAGGGAAAGAGCAGTTCTTC
CASSWTGKEQFF
>.|TRBV28|TRBD2|TRBJ2-1
TGTGCCAGCAGTTTGGCGGGGGGCAATTATGAGCAGTTCTTC
CASSLAGGNYEQFF
>.|TRBV20-1|.|TRBJ2-1
TGCAGTGCTAGGGGGGATGAGCAGTTCTTC
CSARGDEQFF
>.|TRBV6-5|.|TRBJ1-1
TGTGCCAGCAGGGAGGTGTTTCAGAACACTGAAGCTTTCTTT
CASREVFQNTEAFF
>.|TRBV27|TRBD2|TRBJ2-1
TGTGCCAGCAGTTTTGGAGGACTAGCTAGGCAGTTCTTC
CASSFGGLARQFF
>.|TRBV28|.|TRBJ2-2
TGTGCCAGCAGTTTGACCAGTAACACCGGGGAGCTGTTTTTT
CASSLTSNTGELFF
>.|TRBV6-5|.|TRBJ2-7
TGTGCCAGCAGTCTGGACGGAGGCGAGCAGTACTTC
CASSLDGGEQYF
>.|TRBV7-9|TRBD2|TRBJ2-1
TGTGCCAGCAGCTTAGCTCCGGGACTAGCGGACAATGAGCAGTTCTTC
CASSLAPGLADNEQFF
>.|TRBV2|TRBD2|TRBJ2-1
TGTGCCAGCAGTGAATTGGCGGGAGCGTGGTATGAGCAGTTCTTC
CASSELAGAWYEQFF
>.|TRBV4-3|.|TRBJ1-1
TGCGCCAGCAGCCAAGACCCAGGGCCCTACACTGAAGCTTTCTTT
CASSQDPGPYTEAFF
>.|TRBV10-2|.|TRBJ1-1
TGCGCCAGCAGTGAACTCGGGAGCACTGAAGCTTTCTTT
CASSELGSTEAFF
>.|TRBV27|.|TRBJ1-5
TGTGCCAGTGCCCTGGGTAGCAATCAGCCCCAGCATTTT
CASALGSNQPQHF
>.|TRBV27|.|TRBJ2-7
TGTGCCAGCAGTCTCCAAGGGACCCCCTACGAGCAGTACTTC
CASSLQGTPYEQYF
>.|TRBV9|.|TRBJ1-1
TGTGCCAGCAGCGTAGTCTTCGACACTGAAGCTTTCTTT
CASSVVFDTEAFF
>.|TRBV6-5|.|TRBJ1-1
TGTGCCAGCAGTTACTCCACTGTCAGGGAAGCTTTCTTT
CASSYSTVREAFF
>.|TRBV7-3|.|TRBJ1-2
TGTGCCAGCAGCGATCGGGGCTCTAACTATGGCTACACCTTC
CASSDRGSNYGYTF
>.|TRBV4-1|.|TRBJ2-7
TGCGCCAGCAGCCCAGGACAGCTCTACGAGCAGTACTTC
CASSPGQLYEQYF
>once|TRBV7-9|.|TRBJ2-7
TGTGCCAGCAGCTCCCCCCTGAGGGCAACCGAGCAGTACTTC
CASSSPLRATEQYF
>.|TRBV28|.|TRBJ2-1
TGTGCCAGCAGTACAACCGATGAGCAGTTCTTC
CASSTTDEQFF
>once|TRBV6-1|.|TRBJ2-7
TGTGCCAGCAGTGAAGCAGACACGGGAGTCGGCAACGAGCAGTACTTC
CASSEADTGVGNEQYF
>.|TRBV27|.|TRBJ2-1
TGTGCCAGCAGTTCTGACGAGTTTGGTGATGAGCAGTTCTTC
CASSSDEFGDEQFF